The clone carrying this T cell receptor (beta chain) has a handful of counts. What it binds is unknown. DNA was extracted from unsorted cell suspensions stored frozen. The data belong to a study of immune cell composition in non-small cell lung cancer. Using immunoSEQ multiplex PCR, the repertoire was profiled, and TCRdb retains in-frame clones only, with some absent. The repertoire consists of some 9,200 clones, with 65% to 70% occurring once and the leading ten covering approximately 8.7%. Overall study results and limits: Overall clonality, unlike maximal tumour-associated clone frequency, did not predict TIL reactivity.

Sequencing input: lung tumor tissue. This sequence was found in a human donor with non-small cell lung cancer.

CDR3 in amino acids: CASSSGAGFYNSPLHF. The CDR3 DNA follows: TGTGCCAGCAGTTCGGGAGCAGGTTTCTATAATTCACCCCTCCACTTT. The gene calls are TRBV7-9 and TRBJ1-6; D not certain. Germline-derived CDR1 and CDR2 are SEHNR and FQNEAQ (reference sequence). The germline V and J ends were trimmed by 6 bases and 3 bases, with 15 bases remaining between them. CDR3 size: 16 residues.